This TCR beta chain was documented in a study of cytotoxic CD8 clonotypes in ibrutinib-treated CLL. Worth noting for this clone: The antigen is unknown.

CDR1 is PRHDT, CDR2 FYEKMQ, per germline (reference sequence). This CDR3 region has 17 residues. Between the trimmed V and J ends, which lost 4 bases and 4 bases, there was a span of 20 bases. Study-wide results and limits: Clonality was elevated at ibrutinib response and had returned toward baseline at progression. Pretreatment clonality was elevated relative to age-matched healthy donors and paralleled circulating CD8+ T-cell counts. Public clonotypes were uncommon and contracted or stayed stable on treatment.

Some clones are missing from TCRdb's copy, which holds only in-frame ones; the method was immunoSEQ multiplex PCR. The data show 110,000 to 150,000 clones, 70% to 80% seen once. The sample in question was PBMCs, obtained after 12 months of ibrutinib treatment. This TCR was sampled from a human donor with chronic lymphocytic leukemia. The chain combines TRBV13 with TRBJ1-3, with D possibly being TRBD1 (5 bases). The CDR3 DNA is TGTGCCAGCAGCTACAAACCCGGGACTCTCCCCGGAAACACCATATATTTT. The encoded protein is CASSYKPGTLPGNTIYF.